These 6 T cell receptor beta chains were sequenced from one sample in a study of OX40 agonist ivuxolimab in advanced cancers. This table comes from immunoSEQ multiplex PCR, and its TCRdb copy is limited to in-frame clones, with some not included. The sample yields over 150,000 clones, 94% seen once. The specimen comprised CD4+ or CD8+ T cells sorted from blood, sampled in a trial of the OX40 agonist ivuxolimab. The receptors derive from an adult with an advanced solid tumor such as melanoma, head and neck, liver or kidney cancer.

This rearrangement joins TRBV19 to TRBJ1-2, with 7 bases fitting TRBD1. The CDR3 is made up of 14 amino acids. CDR1 and CDR2 (germline): LNHDA, SQIVND (reference sequence). Unmatched junction bases numbered 7, after V lost 3 bases and J lost 6 bases. The CDR3 loop reads CASSIPWQGDGYTF. The CDR3 DNA reads TGTGCCAGTAGTATTCCCTGGCAGGGGGATGGCTACACCTTC. The full variable domain, rest sourced from reference TRBV19 and TRBJ1-2, is DGGITQSPKYLFRKEGQNVTLSCEQNLNHDAMYWYRQDPGQGLRLIYYSQIVNDFQKGDIAEGYSVSREKKESFPLTVTSAQKNPTAFYLCASSIPWQGDGYTFGSGTRLTVV.

J is TRBJ2-3 and V is TRBV11-2; 7 nucleotides align to TRBD1. The CDR3 consists of 15 residues. Unmatched junction bases numbered 9, after V lost 5 bases and J lost 4 bases. Germline V gene lookup returns CDR1 SGHAT and CDR2 FQNNGV. As DNA, the CDR3 is TGTGCCAGCAGCCCAAGACAGGGTTCCTCAGATACGCAGTATTTT. Translation gives CASSPRQGSSDTQYF.

The rearrangement joins TRBV9 to TRBJ2-1; 10 bases match TRBD2. The V gene end was trimmed by 4 bases and the J gene end by 8 bases; junction bases not matched to a gene: 12. Germline V CDR1 and CDR2: SGDLS, YYNGEE. The CDR3 runs 16 residues. For the CDR3, the DNA is TGTGCCAGCAGCCCAAACCTAGCGGGAGCCCGTTATGAGCAGTTCTTC. As protein: CASSPNLAGARYEQFF.

The rearrangement uses TRBV2 and TRBJ1-2; possibly TRBD1 for D (6 bases). The CDR3 has 13 amino acids. Germline CDR1 SNHLY, CDR2 FYNNEI. Trimming pared 8 bases from V and 8 bases from J, leaving 18 bases between. CDR3 protein: CASVIQGLWGYTF. CDR3 sequence (DNA): TGTGCCAGCGTAATTCAGGGGTTGTGGGGCTACACCTTC.

The chain is built from TRBV27 and TRBJ2-3; unclear D gene. This CDR3 comprises 13 residues. The germline V gene encodes CDR1 MNHEY and CDR2 SMNVEV (reference sequence). The ends were cut back, 6 bases at V and 1 base at J, with 8 bases in the middle. For the CDR3, the DNA is TGTGCCAGCAGATGGAGCGGCACAGATACGCAGTATTTT. This translates into CASRWSGTDTQYF.

This chain links TRBV9 with TRBJ2-1; either TRBD1 or TRBD2 may fit D (5 bases each). The CDR3 extends over 17 amino acids. Trimming removed 4 bases at V and 0 bases at J, with 17 bases between. Germline V gene sequence: CDR1 SGDLS, CDR2 YYNGEE. Here the CDR3 reads CASSSRVGTSSYNEQFF. CDR3 bases: TGTGCCAGCAGCTCCAGGGTGGGGACGAGCTCCTACAATGAGCAGTTCTTC.